The following is a TCR beta chain sequence with its context. These data are taken from a study of blood T cells in healthy people across ages. A J-beta primer mix and a sample-barcoded 5' primer were used in a second PCR of about 7 to 12 cycles. Using its own MiXCR run on the 5' RACE reads, TCRdb lists one record per CDR3 protein. This sample has about 800,000 distinct CDR3 sequences; 58% occur once, and the top ten carry roughly 22%. There are 15 residues in the CDR3. Trimming took off 8 bases at V and 2 bases at J, with 18 bases between the two ends. CDR1 and CDR2 from the germline V gene are SNHLY and FYNNEI.

The clonotype originates from a man under 40 in good health. The sample consisted of blood. The chain couples TRBV2 to TRBJ1-1; D uncertain. The CDR3 spells CASASLTLSNTEAFF. Here the CDR3 DNA reads TGTGCCAGCGCTTCGTTGACGCTCTCTAACACTGAAGCTTTCTTT. The variable domain in full, completed from reference TRBV2 and TRBJ1-1, reads EPEVTQTPSHQVTQMGQEVILRCVPISNHLYFYWYRQILGQKVEFLVSFYNNEISEKSEIFDDQFSVERPDGSNFTLKIRSTKLEDSAMYFCASASLTLSNTEAFFGQGTRLTVV.